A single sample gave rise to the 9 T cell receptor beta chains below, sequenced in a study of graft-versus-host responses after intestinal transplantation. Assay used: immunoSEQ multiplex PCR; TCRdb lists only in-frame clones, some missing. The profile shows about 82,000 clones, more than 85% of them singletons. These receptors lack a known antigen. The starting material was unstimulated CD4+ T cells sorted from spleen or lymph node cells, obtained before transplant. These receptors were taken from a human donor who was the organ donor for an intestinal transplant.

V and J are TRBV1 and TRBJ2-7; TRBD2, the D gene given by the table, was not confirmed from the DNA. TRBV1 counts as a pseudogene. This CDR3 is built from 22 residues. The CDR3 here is CTSSQELPGAWAEAGGPYEQYF. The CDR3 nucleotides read TGCACCAGCAGCCAAGAGCTCCCAGGGGCTTGGGCGGAGGCGGGGGGCCCCTACGAGCAGTACTTC.

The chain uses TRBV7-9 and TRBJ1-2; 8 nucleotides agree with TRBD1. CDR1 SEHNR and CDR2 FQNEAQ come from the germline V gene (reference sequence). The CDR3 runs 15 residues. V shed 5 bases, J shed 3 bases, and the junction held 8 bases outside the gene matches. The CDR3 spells CASSLRVGQDYGYTF. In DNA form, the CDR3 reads TGTGCCAGCAGCCTCCGAGTGGGACAGGACTATGGCTACACCTTC.

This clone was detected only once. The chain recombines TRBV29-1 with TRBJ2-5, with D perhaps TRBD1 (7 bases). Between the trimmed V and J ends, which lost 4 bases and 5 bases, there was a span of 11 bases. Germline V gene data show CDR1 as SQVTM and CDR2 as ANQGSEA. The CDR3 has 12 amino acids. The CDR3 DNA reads TGCAGCGTTGGTTCAGGGGGGGAGACCCAGTACTTC. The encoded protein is CSVGSGGETQYF. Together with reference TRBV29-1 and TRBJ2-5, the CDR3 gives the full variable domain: SAVISQKPSRDICQRGTSLTIQCQVDSQVTMMFWYRQQPGQSLTLIATANQGSEATYESGFVIDKFPISRPNLTFSTLTVSNMSPEDSSIYLCSVGSGGETQYFGPGTRLLVL.

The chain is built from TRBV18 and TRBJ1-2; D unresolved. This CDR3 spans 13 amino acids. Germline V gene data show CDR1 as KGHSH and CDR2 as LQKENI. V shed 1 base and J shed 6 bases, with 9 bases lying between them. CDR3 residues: CASSPLEENGYTF. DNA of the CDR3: TGTGCCAGCTCACCACTTGAGGAGAATGGCTACACCTTC.

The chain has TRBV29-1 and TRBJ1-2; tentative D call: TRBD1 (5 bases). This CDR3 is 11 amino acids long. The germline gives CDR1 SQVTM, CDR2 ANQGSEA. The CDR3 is CSYWEGHGYTF. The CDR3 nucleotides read TGCAGTTATTGGGAGGGGCACGGCTACACCTTC.

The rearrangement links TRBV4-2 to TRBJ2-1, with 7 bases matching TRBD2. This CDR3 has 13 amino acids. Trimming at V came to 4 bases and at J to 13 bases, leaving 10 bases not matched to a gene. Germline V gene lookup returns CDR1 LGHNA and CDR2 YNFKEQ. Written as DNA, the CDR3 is TGTGCCAGCAGCCGAGAGACTAGCCCCCTTCAGTTCTTC. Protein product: CASSRETSPLQFF.

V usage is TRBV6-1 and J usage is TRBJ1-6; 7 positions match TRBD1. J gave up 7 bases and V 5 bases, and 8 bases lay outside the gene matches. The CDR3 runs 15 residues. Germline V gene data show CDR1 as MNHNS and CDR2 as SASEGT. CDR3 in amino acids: CASSQTTGANSPLHF. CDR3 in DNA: TGTGCCAGCAGTCAAACCACAGGGGCCAATTCACCCCTCCACTTT.

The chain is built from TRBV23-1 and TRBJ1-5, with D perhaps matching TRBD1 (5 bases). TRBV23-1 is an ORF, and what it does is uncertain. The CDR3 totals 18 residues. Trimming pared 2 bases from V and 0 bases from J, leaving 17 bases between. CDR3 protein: CASSQTRRDCDSNQPQHF. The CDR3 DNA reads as TGCGCCAGCAGTCAAACTCGCCGGGACTGCGATAGCAATCAGCCCCAGCATTTT.

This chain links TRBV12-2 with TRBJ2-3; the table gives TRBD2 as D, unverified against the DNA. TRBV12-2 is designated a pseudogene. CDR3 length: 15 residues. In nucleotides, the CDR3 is TGTGCAAGTCGCTCCCCGGGGGGGGCGCAGGGAACGCAGTATTTT. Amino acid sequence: CASRSPGGAQGTQYF.